The 22 T cell receptor beta chains given below trace back to one sample, sequenced in a study of T cells after yellow fever vaccination. TCRdb passed the 5' RACE reads through MiXCR, listing each CDR3 protein once. This sample yields about 360,000 distinct CDR3 sequences, of which roughly 6.2% are seen a single time; about 15% belongs to the top ten. The sequences come from PBMCs, collected 5 days after the yellow fever booster vaccination. The receptors derive from a man between 25 and 39 years old who received the YFV17D yellow fever vaccine.

This clonotype was observed at least ten times. The J gene is TRBJ1-5, the V gene TRBV20-1, with D perhaps matching TRBD1 (5 bases). The germline V gene encodes CDR1 DFQATT and CDR2 SNEGSKA (reference sequence). The germline V and J ends were trimmed by 0 bases and 4 bases, with 13 bases remaining between them. This CDR3 comprises 15 residues. The CDR3 reads CSARDPWAGNQPQHF. The DNA of the CDR3 is TGCAGTGCTAGAGATCCTTGGGCAGGGAATCAGCCCCAGCATTTT.

This chain uses TRBV3-1 with TRBJ2-5, with TRBD2 matching over 11 bases. V shed 4 bases, J shed 5 bases, and the junction held 18 bases outside the gene matches. Germline V CDR1 and CDR2: LGHDT, YNNKEL (reference sequence). CDR3 length: 19 amino acids. This CDR3 reads CASSPQVTSGSRVGETQYF. The CDR3 region has the DNA TGTGCCAGCAGCCCCCAGGTCACTAGCGGGAGTCGCGTCGGGGAGACCCAGTACTTC.

The chain carries TRBV18 and TRBJ2-2, with D perhaps TRBD1 (5 bases). Germline CDR1 KGHSH, CDR2 LQKENI. Trimming pared 3 bases from V and 6 bases from J, leaving 11 bases between. This CDR3 has 14 amino acids. The CDR3 coding sequence is TGTGCCAGCTCACCGACGGTGGGGCCCGGGGAGCTGTTTTTT. Its translation: CASSPTVGPGELFF.

At least ten counts were recorded for this clonotype. The chain couples TRBV7-9 to TRBJ2-7; D remains ambiguous. Germline V gene lookup returns CDR1 SEHNR and CDR2 FQNEAQ (reference sequence). This CDR3 is 11 amino acids long. V shed 5 bases and J shed 7 bases, with 9 bases lying between them. The CDR3 DNA reads TGTGCCAGCAGCATAAATCGAGAGCAGTACTTC. Translation gives CASSINREQYF.

This clonotype was recorded many times. The V and J genes are TRBV5-1 and TRBJ2-5; possible D gene TRBD2, 5 bases. The V gene's germline CDR1 is SGHRS and CDR2 YFSETQ. The CDR3 contains 14 residues. V lost 0 bases and J 5 bases, leaving 11 bases between the germline ends. The CDR3 coding sequence is TGCGCCAGCAGCTTGGCGGGATTAACGGAGACCCAGTACTTC. This codes for CASSLAGLTETQYF.

There are a few counts of this clonotype. The genes are TRBV6-6 and TRBJ1-5; unclear D gene. Germline CDR1 MNHNY, CDR2 SVGAGI (reference sequence). The CDR3 extends over 11 amino acids. V was trimmed by 6 bases and J by 9 bases, leaving 9 bases between them. The CDR3 sequence: CASRQTGPQHF. CDR3 coding DNA: TGTGCCAGCAGACAGACCGGGCCCCAGCATTTT.

The chain is built from TRBV5-4 and TRBJ2-2; D gene uncertain. The CDR3 consists of 13 residues. V gave up 3 bases and J gave up 5 bases, with 8 bases separating them. CDR1 and CDR2 (germline): SGHNT, YYREEE (reference sequence). CDR3 sequence: CASSSPDTGELFF. The CDR3 DNA is TGTGCCAGCAGCTCGCCCGATACCGGGGAGCTGTTTTTT.

In its sample, this clonotype was seen a few times. J is TRBJ1-2 and V is TRBV2; 11 bases fit TRBD1. This CDR3 comprises 14 residues. Germline trimming cut 6 bases from V and 6 bases from J; bases unmatched to any gene: 6. The germline V gene encodes CDR1 SNHLY and CDR2 FYNNEI. CDR3 residues: CASSEDRGHDGYTF. The CDR3 DNA is TGTGCCAGCAGCGAGGACAGGGGGCACGATGGCTACACCTTC.

This rearrangement joins TRBV5-1 to TRBJ2-1; the D gene is possibly TRBD2 (6 bases). Germline V gene lookup returns CDR1 SGHRS and CDR2 YFSETQ. CDR3 length: 15 residues. Trimming took off 4 bases at V and 8 bases at J, with 19 bases between the two ends. The CDR3 loop is CASSPRRDARDEQFF. In nucleotides, the CDR3 is TGCGCCAGCAGCCCCAGGCGGGATGCCCGGGATGAGCAGTTCTTC.

This clonotype was seen at least ten times. The V call is TRBV12-3 or TRBV12-4, the J call TRBJ1-5, with a possible D match to TRBD1 (5 bases). This CDR3 has 17 residues. V was cut by 7 bases and J by 2 bases, with 21 bases left in between. In DNA form, the CDR3 reads TGTGCCAGCATCCCGGGTGAGGGGCGAGCGGGCAATCAGCCCCAGCATTTT. It yields the protein CASIPGEGRAGNQPQHF.

This clonotype was counted ten times or more. The gene calls are TRBV10-3 and TRBJ1-1; tentative D call: TRBD1 (5 bases). The germline CDR1 and CDR2 sequences are ENHRY and SYGVKD. CDR3 length equals 13 residues. Trimming left V 4 bases short and J 6 bases short, with 12 bases between. Written as DNA, the CDR3 is TGTGCCATCAGTGGGGTGGGGGGGGCTGAAGCTTTCTTT. This sequence encodes CAISGVGGAEAFF.

This clonotype was counted between two and nine times. The CDR3 is CASSLVSLPYEQYF. CDR3 DNA sequence: TGTGCCAGCAGCTTAGTGTCCCTACCCTACGAGCAGTACTTC. The chain employs TRBV7-9 and TRBJ2-7; D is uncertain. Trimming stripped 1 base from V and 2 bases from J, with 9 bases between. The V gene's germline CDR1 is SEHNR and CDR2 FQNEAQ (reference sequence). CDR3 length equals 14 residues.

This clonotype was seen many times. The junction shows a germline mismatch at one end, possibly a read error. This chain uses TRBV5-1 with TRBJ1-2; the match to TRBD1 covers 8 bases. This CDR3 contains 14 residues. CDR1 is SGHRS and CDR2 is YFSETQ in the germline V gene. CDR3 nucleotide sequence: TGTGCCAGCAGCTTGGACAGGGCTAACTATGGCTACACCTTC. Translated: CASSLDRANYGYTF. The complete variable domain, with remaining parts taken from reference TRBV5-1 and TRBJ1-2, reads KAGVTQTPRYLIKTRGQQVTLSCSPISGHRSVSWYQQTPGQGLQFLFEYFSETQRNKGNFPGRFSGRQFSNSRSEMNVSTLELGDSALYLCASSLDRANYGYTFGSGTRLTVV.

This clonotype was detected many times. The genes are TRBV12-3 or TRBV12-4 and TRBJ2-1, with a tentative D call TRBD2 (6 bases). V lost 6 bases, J lost 3 bases, and 12 bases lay in between. There are 14 residues in the CDR3. CDR3: CASRNGGNYNEQFF. The CDR3 DNA is TGTGCCAGCAGAAATGGCGGGAACTACAATGAGCAGTTCTTC.

This clonotype occurred many times. CDR3 amino acids: CAWSRGLGQNNEQFF. DNA for the CDR3: TGTGCCTGGAGTCGGGGGTTGGGACAGAACAATGAGCAGTTCTTC. The genes are TRBV30 and TRBJ2-1; a weak D match, TRBD1 (7 bases). Trimming shortened V by 2 bases and J by 5 bases, and 16 bases separated the two germline ends. Germline CDR1 is GTSNPN and CDR2 is SVGIG (reference sequence). The CDR3 contains 15 residues. The full variable domain, with the rest looked up from reference TRBV30 and TRBJ2-1, is SQTIHQWPATLVQPVGSPLSLECTVEGTSNPNLYWYRQAAGRGLQLLFYSVGIGQISSEVPQNLSASRPQDRQFILSSKKLLLSDSGFYLCAWSRGLGQNNEQFFGPGTRLTVL.

This clonotype has a handful of counts. The chain has TRBV20-1 and TRBJ2-1; 10 nucleotides agree with TRBD2. V trimming: 6 bases; J trimming: 16 bases; junction bases outside the gene matches: 12. The CDR3 spans 12 residues. Germline V lookup: CDR1 DFQATT, CDR2 SNEGSKA (reference sequence). CDR3 sequence reads: CSAYGLAETHFF. The DNA of the CDR3 is TGCAGTGCCTACGGACTAGCGGAGACCCATTTCTTC.

The chain is built from TRBV27 and TRBJ2-5; D not resolved. The germline V gene encodes CDR1 MNHEY and CDR2 SMNVEV (reference sequence). V lost 4 bases and J lost 5, with 11 bases in between. This CDR3 has 13 amino acids. The CDR3 is CASSSWIGETQYF. CDR3 sequence (DNA): TGTGCCAGCAGTTCTTGGATCGGGGAGACCCAGTACTTC.

At least ten counts were recorded for this clonotype. The chain couples TRBV2 to TRBJ2-3; no reliable D call. Trimming took off 4 bases at V and 4 bases at J, with 3 bases between the two ends. CDR3 size: 11 residues. Per germline, CDR1 SNHLY and CDR2 FYNNEI. The CDR3 nucleotides read TGTGCCAGCAGTGTTGCAGATACGCAGTATTTT. Encoded protein: CASSVADTQYF.

The CDR3 DNA is TGCAGTGCCAGACTAGCGGGGGTGTACGAGCAGTACTTC. Encoded protein: CSARLAGVYEQYF. The chain joins TRBV20-1 to TRBJ2-7; 12 nucleotides align to TRBD2. Germline lookup yields CDR1 DFQATT and CDR2 SNEGSKA (reference sequence). The CDR3 is made up of 13 amino acids. With V trimmed by 6 bases and J by 4 bases, 4 bases remained unmatched.

At least ten counts were recorded for this clonotype. J is TRBJ2-2 and V is TRBV5-5; no clear D gene. CDR3 length: 14 amino acids. Trimming shortened V by 4 bases and J by 2 bases, and 9 bases separated the two germline ends. Germline V CDR1 and CDR2: SGHKS, YYEKEE (reference sequence). The DNA for the CDR3 is TGTGCCAGCAGCCTAATACTTAACACCGGGGAGCTGTTTTTT. Protein: CASSLILNTGELFF.

This clonotype showed up many times. V is TRBV7-8 and J is TRBJ2-2; D is unresolved. This CDR3 comprises 14 residues. Germline V gene sequence: CDR1 SGHVS, CDR2 FQNEAQ. The germline V and J ends were trimmed by 7 bases and 6 bases, with 15 bases remaining between them. CDR3 residues: CASTWSLFAGELFF. For the CDR3, the DNA is TGTGCCAGCACCTGGAGTCTTTTCGCCGGGGAGCTGTTTTTT.

In its sample, this clonotype was seen many times. This chain joins TRBV5-4 and TRBJ2-1; D remains ambiguous. The V gene's germline CDR1 is SGHNT and CDR2 YYREEE (reference sequence). The CDR3 covers 12 residues. Trimming took off 7 bases at V and 4 bases at J, with 9 bases between the two ends. In DNA form, the CDR3 reads TGTGCCAGCGGAAACGGATACAATGAGCAGTTCTTC. Translated, it gives CASGNGYNEQFF.